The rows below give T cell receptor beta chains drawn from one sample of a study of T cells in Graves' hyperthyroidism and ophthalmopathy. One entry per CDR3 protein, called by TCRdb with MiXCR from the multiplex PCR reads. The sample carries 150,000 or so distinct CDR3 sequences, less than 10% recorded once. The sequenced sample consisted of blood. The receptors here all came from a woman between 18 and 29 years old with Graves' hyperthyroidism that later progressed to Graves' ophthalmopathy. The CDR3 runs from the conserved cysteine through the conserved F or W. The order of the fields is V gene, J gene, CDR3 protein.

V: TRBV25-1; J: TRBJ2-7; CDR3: CASRYRGRFYEQYF
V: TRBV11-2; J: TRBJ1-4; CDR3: CASSLTGSTNEKLFF
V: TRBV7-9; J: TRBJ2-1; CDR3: CASSSVAGVVSEQFF
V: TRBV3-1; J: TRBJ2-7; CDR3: CASSQEAGGPYEQYF
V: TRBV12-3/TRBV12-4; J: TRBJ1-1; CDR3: CASSLGTGVAFF
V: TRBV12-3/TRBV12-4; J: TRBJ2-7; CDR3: CASSLEGLAGYEQYF
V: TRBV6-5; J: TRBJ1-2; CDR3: CASSYRDYGYTF
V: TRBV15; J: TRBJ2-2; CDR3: CATSNPSGQPNTGELFF
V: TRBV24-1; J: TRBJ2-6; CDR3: CATSERYGAGANVLTF
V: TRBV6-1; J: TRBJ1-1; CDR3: CASSERGENTEAFF
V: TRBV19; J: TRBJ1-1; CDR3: CASSITGTAMNTEAFF
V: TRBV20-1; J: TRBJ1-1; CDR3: CSARLSEPENTEAFF
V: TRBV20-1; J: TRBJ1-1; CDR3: CSARDKLNTEAFF
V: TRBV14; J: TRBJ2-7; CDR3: CASSPLGGAHYEQYF
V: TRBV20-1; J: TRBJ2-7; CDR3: CSAKLAGAVPYEQYF
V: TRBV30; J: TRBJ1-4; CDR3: CAWSVRQGGEKLFF
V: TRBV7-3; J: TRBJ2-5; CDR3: CASSSVAEETQYF
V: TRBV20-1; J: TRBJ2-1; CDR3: CSARVPRTKRSAYNEQFF
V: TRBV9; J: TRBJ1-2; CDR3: CASSVKQGNLYGYTF
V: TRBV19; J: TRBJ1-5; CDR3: CASSIIGQGGQPQHF
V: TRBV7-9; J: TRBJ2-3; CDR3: CASSSTGTDTQYF
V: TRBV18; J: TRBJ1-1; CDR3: CVSSRKQNTEAFF
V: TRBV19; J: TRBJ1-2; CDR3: CASSTRQDGYTF
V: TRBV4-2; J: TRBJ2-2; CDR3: CASSRGGGSTGELFF
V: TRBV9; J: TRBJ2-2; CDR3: CASSTTGWGNTGELFF
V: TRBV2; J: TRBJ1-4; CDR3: CASSSGRTTNEKLFF
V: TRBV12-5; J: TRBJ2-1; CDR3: CASGFGKGGINEQFF
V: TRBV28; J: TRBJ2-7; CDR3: CASSSPSRGARYEQYF
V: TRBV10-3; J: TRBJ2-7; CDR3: CATIRQGGFYEQYF
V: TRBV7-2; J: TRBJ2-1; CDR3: CASTPGDTQFF
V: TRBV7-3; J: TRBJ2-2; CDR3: CASSLGTRNTGELFF
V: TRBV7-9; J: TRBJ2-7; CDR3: CASSSRQGAYEQYF
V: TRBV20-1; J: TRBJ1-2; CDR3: CSARDPGPANYGYTF
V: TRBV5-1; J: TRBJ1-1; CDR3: CASSWGQGYTEAFF
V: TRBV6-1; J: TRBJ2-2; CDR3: CASSSGQGATGELFF
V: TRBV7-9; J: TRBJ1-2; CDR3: CASSLSAGNYGYTF
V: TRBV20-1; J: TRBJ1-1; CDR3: CSAPHGDTEAFF
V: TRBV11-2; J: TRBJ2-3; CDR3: CASSFRQPTDTQYF
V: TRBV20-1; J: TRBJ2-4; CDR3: CSARDSGPDKNIQYF
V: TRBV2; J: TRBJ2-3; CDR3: CASGLAYTDTQYF
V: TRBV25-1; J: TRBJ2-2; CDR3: CASRKKWELFF
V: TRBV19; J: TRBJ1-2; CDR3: CASSTDKQGFYGYTF
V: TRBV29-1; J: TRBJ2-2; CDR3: CSVDAPTGELFF
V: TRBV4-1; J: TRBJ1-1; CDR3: CASSQLGPNTEAFF
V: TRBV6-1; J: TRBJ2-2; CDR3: CASSVQGNTGELFF
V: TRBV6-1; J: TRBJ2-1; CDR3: CASSWGGSSYNEQFF
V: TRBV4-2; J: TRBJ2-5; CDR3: CASSQEEFYETQYF
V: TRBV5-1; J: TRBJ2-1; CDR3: CASSWIRLAGDNEQFF
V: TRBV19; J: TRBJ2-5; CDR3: CASSILTSGQETQYF
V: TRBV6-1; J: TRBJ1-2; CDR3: CASSVHGLGTNGYTF
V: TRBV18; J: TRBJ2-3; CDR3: CASSHSGTSGGSTDTQYF
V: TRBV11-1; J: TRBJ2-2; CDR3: CASSSSTSGRYANTGELFF
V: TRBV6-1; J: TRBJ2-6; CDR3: CASRLAGGSGANVLTF